A single sample is the source of the 13 T cell receptor beta chains below, sequenced in a study of shared clonotypes between healthy human individuals. Naive-designated CD8 cells lacked CD45RO, were positively enriched for CCR7, and omitted terminally differentiated effector memory CD45RA+ cells. The repertoire was sequenced with immunoSEQ multiplex PCR; TCRdb's copy has only in-frame clones and lacks some. The sample lists millions of clones; approximately 94% were seen once. The sequencing sample was made of naive CD8+ T cells sorted from blood. The receptors derive from a man aged 18 to 30 in good health.

The V gene is TRBV30, the J gene TRBJ2-7; D not resolved. Between the trimmed V and J ends, which lost 4 bases and 3 bases, there was a span of 10 bases. The CDR3 covers 12 residues. Germline CDR1 GTSNPN, CDR2 SVGIG (reference sequence). The CDR3: CAWKFLSYEQYF. CDR3 DNA sequence: TGTGCCTGGAAATTTTTAAGCTACGAGCAGTACTTC.

With regard to this clone: Different DNA sequences within this sample yield the same CDR3. The genes are TRBV2 and TRBJ1-2; 11 bases fit TRBD1. Looked up from germline, CDR1 is SNHLY and CDR2 is FYNNEI. V shed 0 bases and J 7 bases; nucleotides not matched to a gene: 4. The CDR3 sequence is 15 residues long. CDR3 nucleotides: TGTGCCAGCAGTGAAGCCGGGACAGGGGGAAGTGGCTACACCTTC. Protein: CASSEAGTGGSGYTF.

The J gene is TRBJ2-1, the V gene TRBV15; TRBD2 agrees at 11 bases. CDR3 size: 13 residues. The germline gives CDR1 LNHNV, CDR2 YYDKDF (reference sequence). The V gene end was trimmed by 4 bases and the J gene end by 7 bases; junction bases not matched to a gene: 0. CDR3 nucleotide sequence: TGTGCCACCAGCATAGCGGGAGGGAATGAGCAGTTCTTC. Amino acids: CATSIAGGNEQFF.

J is TRBJ1-3 and V is TRBV21-1. TRBV21-1 is assigned pseudogene status. The CDR3 extends over 17 amino acids. For the CDR3, the DNA is TGTGCCAGCAGCAAAGAGGGCAGGAGGAACCCTGGAAACACCATATATTTT. Encoded protein: CASSKEGRRNPGNTIYF.

The rearrangement joins TRBV2 to TRBJ1-1; D call uncertain. The CDR3 contains 12 residues. Germline V gives CDR1 SNHLY, CDR2 FYNNEI. Trimming took 4 bases from V and 8 from J, leaving 11 bases between them. The CDR3 nucleotides read TGTGCCAGCAGTGGGGCCCTTTGGGAAGCTTTCTTT. Its translation is CASSGALWEAFF.

This clone appeared a single time. This chain joins TRBV9 and TRBJ1-1; no definite D call. Trimming removed 4 bases from V and 8 bases from J, with 21 bases in between. This CDR3 is built from 15 residues. Germline CDR1 reads SGDLS; CDR2 reads YYNGEE. The CDR3 DNA sequence: TGTGCCAGCAGCCGGGAGAATGTGGAAGAATCGGAAGCTTTCTTT. Translated, it gives CASSRENVEESEAFF.

V usage is TRBV18 and J usage is TRBJ2-2; TRBD1 might be the D (5 bases). The CDR3 has 13 residues. Germline CDR1 KGHSH, CDR2 LQKENI. V was trimmed by 5 bases and J by 11 bases, leaving 15 bases between them. The CDR3 nucleotides read TGTGCCAGCTCATCACGACAGCCCGAAGAGCTGTTTTTT. It translates to CASSSRQPEELFF.

The chain couples TRBV4-1 to TRBJ1-5; D perhaps matches TRBD1 (5 bases). Per the germline V gene, CDR1 is MGHRA and CDR2 is YSYEKL. The CDR3 has 13 amino acids. Trimming shortened V by 3 bases and J by 5 bases, and 8 bases separated the two germline ends. The CDR3: CASSHQGHQPQHF. For the CDR3, the DNA is TGCGCCAGCAGCCATCAGGGTCATCAGCCCCAGCATTTT.

The rearrangement joins TRBV30 to TRBJ2-7, with 7 bases fitting TRBD2. This CDR3 is 13 amino acids long. J was trimmed by 0 bases and V by 5 bases; bases with no gene match: 4. Germline lookup yields CDR1 GTSNPN and CDR2 SVGIG (reference sequence). For the CDR3, the DNA is TGTGCCTGGCATGAGCGGGACTCCTACGAGCAGTACTTC. This encodes CAWHERDSYEQYF.

About this clone itself: Different DNA sequences within this sample yield the same CDR3. This chain joins TRBV19 and TRBJ1-1; D is undetermined. The CDR3 extends over 14 amino acids. V was pared by 3 bases and J by 4 bases, with 12 bases between. Germline V gives CDR1 LNHDA, CDR2 SQIVND (reference sequence). The CDR3 coding sequence is TGTGCCAGTAGTATTGATGGTGAGAGCACTGAAGCTTTCTTT. Encoded protein: CASSIDGESTEAFF.

The chain employs TRBV6-6 and TRBJ2-5, with 7 bases lining up with TRBD1. V dropped 4 bases and J dropped 5; count of bases not matched to a gene: 7. The CDR3 covers 14 residues. CDR1 is MNHNY, CDR2 SVGAGI, per germline (reference sequence). This CDR3 is CASSSTGKLETQYF. In DNA, the CDR3 is TGTGCCAGCAGTTCGACAGGGAAGTTGGAGACCCAGTACTTC.

The V gene is TRBV6-1, the J gene TRBJ2-3; 7 nucleotides match TRBD2. The CDR3 runs 17 residues. CDR1 is MNHNS and CDR2 is SASEGT in the germline V gene. After removal of 0 bases from V and 0 bases from J, the junction contained 6 bases not matched to a gene. Here the CDR3 DNA reads TGTGCCAGCAGTGAAGCGGGAGGGCCCCCTAGCACAGATACGCAGTATTTT. This encodes CASSEAGGPPSTDTQYF.

This clone was observed once. J is TRBJ1-1 and V is TRBV5-6, with a weak D call TRBD1 (6 bases). Germline CDR1 and CDR2: SGHDT and YYEEEE. The germline V and J ends were trimmed by 3 bases and 3 bases, with 18 bases remaining between them. This CDR3 has 16 residues. The CDR3 spells CASSWNPGDTYTEAFF. CDR3 coding DNA: TGTGCCAGCAGCTGGAACCCAGGGGATACCTACACTGAAGCTTTCTTT.